This T cell receptor beta chain was found in a study of T cell responses to AZD1222 COVID-19 vaccine. Study overall: Combined were second doses at about 4 or about 12 weeks.

The study's findings and limits: The study found vaccine-associated CD4 TCRs spanning spike, dominant at 160-218 and 743-854.

Trimming cost V 6 bases and J 2 bases, with 10 bases left between them. Germline V gives CDR1 KGHSH, CDR2 LQKENI. The CDR3 is made up of 13 amino acids. Comment on this clone: Its matching antigen is unknown.

Sequencing was performed with immunoSEQ multiplex PCR; in TCRdb, only in-frame clones are kept and a portion is missing. The table has tens of thousands of clones, 80% to 90% seen once; the top ten hold around 20%. J is TRBJ2-5 and V is TRBV18, with D possibly TRBD2 on 5 matching bases. This receptor was taken from an adult in good health. The sequencing here drew on peripheral blood, taken on day 0 of AZD1222 vaccination. The CDR3: CASSNRGQETQYF. CDR3 in DNA: TGTGCCAGCTCCAACCGGGGACAAGAGACCCAGTACTTC.